The 30 T cell receptor beta chains given below trace back to one sample, sequenced in a study of naive and memory T cell subsets. The beta constant-region primer was an equimolar mix of two oligonucleotides covering TRBC1 and TRBC2. The ligated cDNA underwent four PCR rounds using SP2 and nested alpha and beta constant-region primers. TCRdb re-derived calls from the UMI-ligation and nested PCR reads in MiXCR, one entry per CDR3 protein. This table has around 110,000 distinct CDR3 sequences, over 30% appearing once. Sequencing was carried out using central memory CD4+ T cells from blood. The source of these receptors is a human donor in good health.

The chain joins TRBV20-1 to TRBJ2-4; D unclear. The V gene lost 1 base and the J gene lost 0 bases, with 10 bases spanning the gap. The CDR3 spans 15 residues. CDR1 DFQATT and CDR2 SNEGSKA come from the germline V gene (reference sequence). The CDR3 DNA sequence: TGCAGTGCTAGAGGGGGTTGGTTAGCCAAAAACATTCAGTACTTC. Its translation is CSARGGWLAKNIQYF.

The chain is built from TRBV20-1 and TRBJ1-1; tentatively, D is TRBD1 (6 bases). V was cut by 3 bases and J by 6 bases, with 11 bases left in between. CDR1 is DFQATT and CDR2 is SNEGSKA in the germline V gene (reference sequence). CDR3 length: 12 residues. CDR3 in amino acids: CSASEQGAEAFF. CDR3 DNA: TGCAGTGCTAGTGAACAGGGCGCTGAAGCTTTCTTT.

The genes are TRBV20-1 and TRBJ2-6; unclear D gene. Per the germline V gene, CDR1 is DFQATT and CDR2 is SNEGSKA (reference sequence). CDR3 length equals 15 residues. V gave up 1 base and J gave up 0 bases, with 7 bases separating them. As DNA, the CDR3 is TGCAGTGCTAGAGGCCCGCGCTCTGGGGCCAACGTCCTGACTTTC. It translates to CSARGPRSGANVLTF.

The V and J genes are TRBV4-1 and TRBJ1-5; no firm D call. V shed 0 bases and J shed 5 bases, with 8 bases lying between them. Looked up from germline, CDR1 is MGHRA and CDR2 is YSYEKL. The CDR3 has 14 residues. DNA for the CDR3: TGCGCCAGCAGCCAAGATGGGCGTGATCAGCCCCAGCATTTT. Its translation: CASSQDGRDQPQHF.

The chain couples TRBV5-1 to TRBJ2-1; possibly TRBD1 or TRBD2 for D (5 bases each). Germline V gene sequence: CDR1 SGHRS, CDR2 YFSETQ. The CDR3 has 14 amino acids. Trimming took 4 bases from V and 8 from J, leaving 16 bases between them. This chain's CDR3 is CASSGARDADEQFF. The DNA for the CDR3 is TGCGCCAGCAGCGGGGCAAGGGACGCCGATGAGCAGTTCTTC.

This clonotype was detected only a few times. The J gene is TRBJ2-7, the V gene TRBV28; no reliable D call. CDR1 MDHEN and CDR2 SYDVKM come from the germline V gene. The V gene lost 0 bases and the J gene lost 0 bases, with 9 bases spanning the gap. CDR3 length: 15 residues. DNA of the CDR3: TGTGCCAGCAGTTTATGGGTGAAAAGCTCCTACGAGCAGTACTTC. It yields the protein CASSLWVKSSYEQYF.

This chain joins TRBV11-2 and TRBJ1-1; 7 nucleotides match TRBD1. The CDR3 is made up of 15 amino acids. J lost 0 bases, V lost 5 bases, and 6 bases had no gene match. CDR1 SGHAT and CDR2 FQNNGV come from the germline V gene. The CDR3 nucleotides are TGTGCCAGCAGCCAATCGACAGGGTTGAACACTGAAGCTTTCTTT. Its protein is CASSQSTGLNTEAFF.

The chain recombines TRBV19 with TRBJ2-5; D may be TRBD2 (5 bases). Trimming removed 4 bases from V and 4 bases from J, with 22 bases in between. Germline CDR1 and CDR2: LNHDA and SQIVND (reference sequence). The CDR3 contains 17 residues. CDR3 sequence reads: CASSTPRWKGRGETQYF. The DNA of the CDR3 is TGTGCCAGTAGTACTCCAAGATGGAAGGGCCGGGGAGAGACCCAGTACTTC. The full variable domain, rest sourced from reference TRBV19 and TRBJ2-5, is DGGITQSPKYLFRKEGQNVTLSCEQNLNHDAMYWYRQDPGQGLRLIYYSQIVNDFQKGDIAEGYSVSREKKESFPLTVTSAQKNPTAFYLCASSTPRWKGRGETQYFGPGTRLLVL.

This clonotype turned up a few times. The chain couples TRBV10-2 to TRBJ2-3, with D perhaps TRBD1 (5 bases). Germline V CDR1 and CDR2: WSHSY, SAAADI. The CDR3 is 15 amino acids. The V end lost 2 bases, the J end lost 2 bases, and 11 bases lay between the germline ends. The CDR3 bases are TGCGCCAGCAGTGAGGGCCCAGGGCCCACAGATACGCAGTATTTT. Protein: CASSEGPGPTDTQYF.

This clonotype showed up just a few times. This rearrangement joins TRBV5-6 to TRBJ2-7, with D tentatively TRBD2 (5 bases). The V end lost 4 bases, the J end lost 0 bases, and 17 bases lay between the germline ends. The CDR3 is 16 residues long. Germline V gene sequence: CDR1 SGHDT, CDR2 YYEEEE. CDR3 nucleotide sequence: TGTGCCAGCAGCCCCGAGGGTGGGCAGATCTCCTACGAGCAGTACTTC. Translating gives CASSPEGGQISYEQYF.

V is TRBV2 and J is TRBJ1-1; D not resolved. Germline CDR1 SNHLY, CDR2 FYNNEI. The length of the CDR3 is 12 residues. The V and J ends lost 7 bases and 4 bases respectively, with 10 bases between them. The CDR3 coding sequence is TGTGCCAGCACTAAGGAGTTCACTGAAGCTTTCTTT. It encodes CASTKEFTEAFF.

In DNA form, the CDR3 reads TGTGCCAGCAGTTCCCCATCCCCGACAACTGAAGCTTTCTTT. Its protein product is CASSSPSPTTEAFF. The V and J genes are TRBV27 and TRBJ1-1; D is unclear. Germline CDR1 is MNHEY and CDR2 is SMNVEV (reference sequence). The V gene lost 4 bases and the J gene lost 5 bases, with 14 bases spanning the gap. The CDR3 is 14 residues long.

The V gene is TRBV24-1, the J gene TRBJ2-3; D ambiguous. The V gene lost 1 base and the J gene lost 5 bases, with 9 bases spanning the gap. CDR1 is KGHDR and CDR2 is SFDVKD in the germline V gene. The CDR3 runs 14 residues. In DNA form, the CDR3 reads TGTGCCACCAGTGATTTCGGAGTAAAAGATACGCAGTATTTT. Translated: CATSDFGVKDTQYF.

The chain is built from TRBV7-2 and TRBJ1-1; D ambiguous. The V end was cut by 2 bases, the J end by 5 bases, with 15 bases between. The germline gives CDR1 SGHTA, CDR2 FQGNSA. This CDR3 comprises 15 residues. The CDR3 protein is CASSLIVGKGTEAFF. DNA of the CDR3: TGTGCCAGCAGCTTAATCGTGGGGAAGGGAACTGAAGCTTTCTTT.

Remarks on this clonotype: A much larger clone differs by one base, so this may be a read error. The CDR3 protein is CASSGRGTGVGSYEQYF. The CDR3 DNA reads TGTGCCAGCAGTGGCCGAGGGACAGGCGTAGGATCCTACGAGCAGTACTTC. The V call is TRBV25-1, the J call TRBJ2-7; 8 bases map to TRBD1. The CDR3 contains 17 residues. Germline CDR1 and CDR2: MGHDK and SYGVNS. The V segment lost 4 bases and the J segment 1 base; nucleotides outside the gene matches: 12.

This clonotype was found many times. This chain links TRBV29-1 with TRBJ2-3; D might be TRBD2 (5 bases). Looked up from germline, CDR1 is SQVTM and CDR2 is ANQGSEA. The CDR3 totals 12 residues. V lost 3 bases and J 10 bases, leaving 14 bases between the germline ends. This CDR3 reads CSVDTGMDAQYF. The CDR3 region has the DNA TGCAGCGTTGACACGGGGATGGACGCGCAGTATTTT.

This clonotype was observed a few times. The chain links TRBV12-5 to TRBJ2-2, with 7 nucleotides matching TRBD2. Looked up from germline, CDR1 is LGHNT and CDR2 is FRNRAP. V was pared by 3 bases and J by 1 base, with 5 bases of the junction left unmatched. This CDR3 contains 16 residues. The CDR3 sequence: CASGLGASGNTGELFF. In DNA, the CDR3 is TGTGCTAGTGGTTTAGGGGCTAGCGGGAACACCGGGGAGCTGTTTTTT.

The chain links TRBV28 to TRBJ2-7; 9 bases agree with TRBD1. CDR1 MDHEN and CDR2 SYDVKM come from the germline V gene. The CDR3 has 15 amino acids. V lost 6 bases to trimming and J lost 6 bases; unmatched junction nucleotides: 12. As DNA, the CDR3 is TGTGCCAGCAGGCCGACCGGGACAGGGAGGGGCGAGCAGTACTTC. Translating it yields CASRPTGTGRGEQYF. Full variable domain (remainder filled in from reference TRBV28 and TRBJ2-7): DVKVTQSSRYLVKRTGEKVFLECVQDMDHENMFWYRQDPGLGLRLIYFSYDVKMKEKGDIPEGYSVSREKKERFSLILESASTNQTSMYLCASRPTGTGRGEQYFGPGTRLTVT.

This clonotype has more than one count but fewer than ten. V and J are TRBV20-1 and TRBJ2-2, with 9 bases matching TRBD1. From germline, CDR1 is DFQATT and CDR2 SNEGSKA (reference sequence). CDR3 length equals 16 residues. V lost 1 base and J lost 3; bases outside the gene matches: 6. The DNA for the CDR3 is TGCAGTGCTAGAGTATCCGGACAGGGGTACACCGGGGAGCTGTTTTTT. The encoded protein is CSARVSGQGYTGELFF.

The sample holds a few counts of this clonotype. V and J are TRBV20-1 and TRBJ2-7; 11 bases fit TRBD2. The V segment lost 4 bases and the J segment 2 bases; nucleotides outside the gene matches: 10. Germline lookup yields CDR1 DFQATT and CDR2 SNEGSKA (reference sequence). CDR3 length: 16 residues. CDR3 DNA: TGCAGTGCTACGGGGCGACTAGCGGGGACCGCCTACGAGCAGTACTTC. This gives the protein CSATGRLAGTAYEQYF.

The rearrangement uses TRBV20-1 and TRBJ1-6; D remains ambiguous. Germline lookup yields CDR1 DFQATT and CDR2 SNEGSKA (reference sequence). This CDR3 has 16 amino acids. Deletions cut 1 base from V and 2 bases from J, with 12 bases between. CDR3 sequence reads: CSARGGVSPYNSPLHF. CDR3 bases: TGCAGTGCTAGAGGGGGAGTTTCGCCCTATAATTCACCCCTCCACTTT.

By share of the sample, this clonotype is medium-sized. The rearrangement joins TRBV10-2 to TRBJ2-5; no clear D gene. Germline values: CDR1 WSHSY, CDR2 SAAADI. This CDR3 is 14 amino acids long. Trimming removed 5 bases from V and 5 bases from J, with 15 bases in between. For the CDR3, the DNA is TGCGCCAGCAGTCCGGACCTCCTCGGGGAGACCCAGTACTTC. As protein: CASSPDLLGETQYF.

V is TRBV27 and J is TRBJ2-4; 9 bases align to TRBD1. Germline trimming cut 1 base from V and 2 bases from J; bases unmatched to any gene: 3. CDR3 length: 16 amino acids. Germline values: CDR1 MNHEY, CDR2 SMNVEV (reference sequence). Here the CDR3 DNA reads TGTGCCAGCAGTTTATTGGGACAGGGAACCAAAAACATTCAGTACTTC. It specifies CASSLLGQGTKNIQYF.

V and J are TRBV28 and TRBJ2-1, with 7 bases identical to TRBD1. Germline V gene sequence: CDR1 MDHEN, CDR2 SYDVKM. The CDR3 loop spans 14 amino acids. V shed 6 bases, J shed 4 bases, and the junction held 6 bases outside the gene matches. CDR3 bases: TGTGCCAGCAGGCGACAGGGCCTTTACAATGAGCAGTTCTTC. This translates into CASRRQGLYNEQFF.

V gene TRBV11-2 combines with J gene TRBJ1-1; 7 bases agree with TRBD1. The CDR3 loop spans 14 amino acids. Trimming took 5 bases from V and 5 from J; bases not matched to a gene: 8. Germline assignment: CDR1 SGHAT and CDR2 FQNNGV. Here the CDR3 reads CASSATDRVTEAFF. The DNA of the CDR3 is TGTGCCAGCAGCGCCACAGACAGGGTTACTGAAGCTTTCTTT.

Regarding this clonotype: Mismatch with germline at one junction end may stem from a read error. The rearrangement links TRBV5-6 to TRBJ2-7; 8 positions agree with TRBD1. Germline V lookup: CDR1 SGHDT, CDR2 YYEEEE. The CDR3 length is 12 residues. The CDR3 here is CASSLVTGASRF. For the CDR3, the DNA is TGTGCCAGCAGCTTGGTGACAGGGGCCAGCCGCTTC.

This clonotype occurred a few times. The chain joins TRBV20-1 to TRBJ2-3; D not resolved. The CDR3 length is 13 residues. Germline loops: CDR1 DFQATT, CDR2 SNEGSKA (reference sequence). Deletions cut 3 bases from V and 2 bases from J, with 9 bases between. The CDR3 sequence is CSASRTSTDTQYF. CDR3 sequence (DNA): TGCAGTGCTAGCAGAACTTCCACAGATACGCAGTATTTT.

The chain recombines TRBV27 with TRBJ2-6; unclear D gene. The V gene's germline CDR1 is MNHEY and CDR2 SMNVEV (reference sequence). V was cut by 6 bases and J by 0 bases, with 3 bases left in between. The CDR3 runs 13 residues. This CDR3 reads CASRTSGANVLTF. The CDR3 region has the DNA TGTGCCAGCAGGACCTCTGGGGCCAACGTCCTGACTTTC.

The chain couples TRBV5-1 to TRBJ2-5, with D possibly TRBD1 on 5 matching bases. CDR1 and CDR2 from the germline V gene are SGHRS and YFSETQ. Trimming took 3 bases from V and 7 from J, leaving 22 bases between them. The CDR3 extends over 16 amino acids. In DNA form, the CDR3 reads TGCGCCAGCAGCTCCCATGATGCAGGGCCGCAGTGGACCCAGTACTTC. It is translated as CASSSHDAGPQWTQYF. Variable domain in full (rest from reference TRBV5-1 and TRBJ2-5): KAGVTQTPRYLIKTRGQQVTLSCSPISGHRSVSWYQQTPGQGLQFLFEYFSETQRNKGNFPGRFSGRQFSNSRSEMNVSTLELGDSALYLCASSSHDAGPQWTQYFGPGTRLLVL.

This clonotype was observed many times. The rearrangement links TRBV7-2 to TRBJ2-3, with a tentative D call TRBD1 (5 bases). V was shortened by 1 base and J by 0 bases, with 11 bases between the two germline ends. The CDR3 totals 16 residues. CDR1 is SGHTA, CDR2 FQGNSA, per germline. The CDR3 DNA reads TGTGCCAGCAGCTTAGATCGGACAACTAGCACAGATACGCAGTATTTT. Residues: CASSLDRTTSTDTQYF.